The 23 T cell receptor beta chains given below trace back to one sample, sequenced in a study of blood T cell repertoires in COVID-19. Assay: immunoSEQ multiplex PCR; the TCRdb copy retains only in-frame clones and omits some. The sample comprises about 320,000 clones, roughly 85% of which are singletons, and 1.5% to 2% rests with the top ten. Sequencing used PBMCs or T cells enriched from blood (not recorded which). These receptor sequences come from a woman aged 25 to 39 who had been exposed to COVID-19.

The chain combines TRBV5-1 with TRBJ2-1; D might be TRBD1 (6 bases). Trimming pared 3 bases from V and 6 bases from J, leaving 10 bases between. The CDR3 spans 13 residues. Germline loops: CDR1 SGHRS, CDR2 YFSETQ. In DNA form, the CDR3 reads TGCGCCAGCAGCTCAAGGGGGTTCAATGAGCAGTTCTTC. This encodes CASSSRGFNEQFF. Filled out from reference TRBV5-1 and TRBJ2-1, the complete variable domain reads KAGVTQTPRYLIKTRGQQVTLSCSPISGHRSVSWYQQTPGQGLQFLFEYFSETQRNKGNFPGRFSGRQFSNSRSEMNVSTLELGDSALYLCASSSRGFNEQFFGPGTRLTVL.

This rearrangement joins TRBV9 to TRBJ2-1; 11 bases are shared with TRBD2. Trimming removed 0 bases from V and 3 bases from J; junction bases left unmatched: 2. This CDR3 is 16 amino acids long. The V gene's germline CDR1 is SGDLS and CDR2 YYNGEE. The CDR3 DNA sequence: TGTGCCAGCAGCGTAGGTCTAGCGGGAGGCTACAATGAGCAGTTCTTC. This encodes CASSVGLAGGYNEQFF.

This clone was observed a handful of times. The CDR3 nucleotides read TGCGCCAGCAGCCGTACTAGCGGGAGTTTTGAGCAGTTCTTC. It specifies CASSRTSGSFEQFF. The J gene is TRBJ2-1, the V gene TRBV4-1; 11 bases fit TRBD2. Unmatched junction bases numbered 5, after V lost 4 bases and J lost 9 bases. This CDR3 is built from 14 residues. Germline V gene data show CDR1 as MGHRA and CDR2 as YSYEKL.

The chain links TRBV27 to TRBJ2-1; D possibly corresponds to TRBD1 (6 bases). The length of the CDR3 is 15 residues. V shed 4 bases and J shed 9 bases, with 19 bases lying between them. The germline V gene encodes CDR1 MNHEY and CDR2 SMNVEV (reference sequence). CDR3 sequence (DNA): TGTGCCAGCAGTTATACAGGGCCCGCGGTAACTGAGCAGTTCTTC. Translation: CASSYTGPAVTEQFF.

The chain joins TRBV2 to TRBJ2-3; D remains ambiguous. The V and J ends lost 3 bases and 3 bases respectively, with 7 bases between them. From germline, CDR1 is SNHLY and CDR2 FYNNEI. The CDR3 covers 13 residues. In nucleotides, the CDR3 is TGTGCCAGCAGTGAGGCCGTGACAGATACGCAGTATTTT. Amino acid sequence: CASSEAVTDTQYF.

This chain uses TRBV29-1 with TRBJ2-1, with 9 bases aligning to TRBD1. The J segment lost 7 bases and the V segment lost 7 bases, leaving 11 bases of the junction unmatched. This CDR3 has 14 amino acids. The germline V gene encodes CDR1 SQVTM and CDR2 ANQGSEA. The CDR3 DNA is TGCAGCGCTGCCCGGGCGACAGGGGGAAATGAGCAGTTCTTC. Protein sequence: CSAARATGGNEQFF.

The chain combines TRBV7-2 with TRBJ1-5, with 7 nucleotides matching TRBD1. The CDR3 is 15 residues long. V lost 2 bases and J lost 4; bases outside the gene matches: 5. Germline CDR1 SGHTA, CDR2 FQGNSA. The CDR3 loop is CASSLYRTGNQPQHF. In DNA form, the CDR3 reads TGTGCCAGCAGCTTATACCGGACAGGTAATCAGCCCCAGCATTTT.

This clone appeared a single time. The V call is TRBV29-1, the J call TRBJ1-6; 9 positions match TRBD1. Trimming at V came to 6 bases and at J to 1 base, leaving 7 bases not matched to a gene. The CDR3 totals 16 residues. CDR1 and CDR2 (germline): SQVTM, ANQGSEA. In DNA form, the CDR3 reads TGCAGCGTCCAAGCACAGGGGGCTTCCTATAATTCACCCCTCCACTTT. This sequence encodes CSVQAQGASYNSPLHF.

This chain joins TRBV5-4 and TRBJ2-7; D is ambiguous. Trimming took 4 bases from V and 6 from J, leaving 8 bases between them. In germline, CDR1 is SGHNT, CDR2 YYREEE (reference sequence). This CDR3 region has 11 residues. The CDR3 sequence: CASSENSEQYF. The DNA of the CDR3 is TGTGCCAGCAGCGAGAACAGCGAGCAGTACTTC.

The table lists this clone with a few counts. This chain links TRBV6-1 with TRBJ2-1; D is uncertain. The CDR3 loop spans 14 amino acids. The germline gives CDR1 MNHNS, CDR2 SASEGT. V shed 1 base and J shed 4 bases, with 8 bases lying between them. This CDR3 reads CASSEVAGYNEQFF. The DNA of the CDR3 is TGTGCCAGCAGTGAAGTGGCAGGATACAATGAGCAGTTCTTC.

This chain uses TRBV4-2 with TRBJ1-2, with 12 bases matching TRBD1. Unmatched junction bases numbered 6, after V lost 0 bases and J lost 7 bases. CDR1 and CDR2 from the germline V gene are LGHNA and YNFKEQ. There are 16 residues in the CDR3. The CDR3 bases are TGTGCCAGCAGCCAAGATAGGGGGACAGGGGGCGGTGGCTACACCTTC. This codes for CASSQDRGTGGGGYTF.

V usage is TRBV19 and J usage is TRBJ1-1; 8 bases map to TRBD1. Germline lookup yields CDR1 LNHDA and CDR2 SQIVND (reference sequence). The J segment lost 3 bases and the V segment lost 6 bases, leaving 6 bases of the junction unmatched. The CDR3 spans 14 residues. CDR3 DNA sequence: TGTGCCAGTAGATTGGCCAGGGGGCACACTGAAGCTTTCTTT. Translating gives CASRLARGHTEAFF.

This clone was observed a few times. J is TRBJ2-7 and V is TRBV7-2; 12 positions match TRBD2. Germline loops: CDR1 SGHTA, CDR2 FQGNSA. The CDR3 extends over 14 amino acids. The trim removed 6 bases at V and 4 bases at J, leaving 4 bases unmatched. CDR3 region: CASRAGLAGYEQYF. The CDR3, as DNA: TGTGCCAGCAGGGCGGGACTAGCGGGTTACGAGCAGTACTTC.

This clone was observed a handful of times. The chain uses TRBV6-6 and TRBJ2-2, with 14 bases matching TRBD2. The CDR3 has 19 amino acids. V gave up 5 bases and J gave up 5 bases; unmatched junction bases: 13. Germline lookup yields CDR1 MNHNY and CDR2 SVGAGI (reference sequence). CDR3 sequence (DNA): TGTGCCAGCAGTCGAGGGGTGGGACTAGCGGGAGAGGGAACCGGGGAGCTGTTTTTT. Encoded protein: CASSRGVGLAGEGTGELFF.

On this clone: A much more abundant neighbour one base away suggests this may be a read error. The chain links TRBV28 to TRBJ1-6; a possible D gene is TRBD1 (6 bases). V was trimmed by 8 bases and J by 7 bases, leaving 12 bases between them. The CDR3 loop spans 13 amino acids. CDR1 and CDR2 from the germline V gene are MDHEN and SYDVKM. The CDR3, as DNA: TGTGCCAGCGGTGGACAGCTAAATTCACCCCTCCACTTT. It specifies CASGGQLNSPLHF.

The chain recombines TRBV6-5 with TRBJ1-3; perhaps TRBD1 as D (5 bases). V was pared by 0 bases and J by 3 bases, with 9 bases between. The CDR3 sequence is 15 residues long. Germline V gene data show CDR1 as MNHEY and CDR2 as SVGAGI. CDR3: CASSYSGGYGNTIYF. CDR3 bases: TGTGCCAGCAGTTACTCGGGGGGTTATGGAAACACCATATATTTT.

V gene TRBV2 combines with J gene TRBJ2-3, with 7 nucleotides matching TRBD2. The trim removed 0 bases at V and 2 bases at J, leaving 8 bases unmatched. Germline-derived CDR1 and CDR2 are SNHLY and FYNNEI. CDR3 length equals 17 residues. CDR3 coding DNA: TGTGCCAGCAGTGAAGCATCGCCCCGGGGGGACACAGATACGCAGTATTTT. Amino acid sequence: CASSEASPRGDTDTQYF.

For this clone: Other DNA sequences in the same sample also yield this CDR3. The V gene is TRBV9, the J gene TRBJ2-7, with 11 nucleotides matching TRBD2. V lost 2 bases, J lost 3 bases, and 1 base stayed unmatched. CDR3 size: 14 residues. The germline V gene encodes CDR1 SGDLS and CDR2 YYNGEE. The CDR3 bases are TGTGCCAGCAGCGTCGGGACTAGCGGCTACGAGCAGTACTTC. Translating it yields CASSVGTSGYEQYF.

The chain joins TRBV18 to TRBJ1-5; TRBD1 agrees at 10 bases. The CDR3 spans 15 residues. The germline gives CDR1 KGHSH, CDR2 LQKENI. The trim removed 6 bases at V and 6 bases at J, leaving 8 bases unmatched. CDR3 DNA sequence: TGTGCCAGCTCTACCGGGACAGGGGACGGTCAGCCCCAGCATTTT. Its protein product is CASSTGTGDGQPQHF. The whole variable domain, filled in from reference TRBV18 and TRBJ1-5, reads NAGVMQNPRHLVRRRGQEARLRCSPMKGHSHVYWYRQLPEEGLKFMVYLQKENIIDESGMPKERFSAEFPKEGPSILRIQQVVRGDSAAYFCASSTGTGDGQPQHFGDGTRLSIL.

Here the CDR3 reads CATTLQGAGETQYF. CDR3 DNA sequence: TGTGCCACCACCTTACAGGGGGCTGGAGAGACCCAGTACTTC. V usage is TRBV28 and J usage is TRBJ2-5, with TRBD1 matching 9 bases. This CDR3 has 14 residues. V trimming: 10 bases; J trimming: 4 bases; junction bases outside the gene matches: 10. The germline V gene has CDR1 MDHEN and CDR2 SYDVKM.

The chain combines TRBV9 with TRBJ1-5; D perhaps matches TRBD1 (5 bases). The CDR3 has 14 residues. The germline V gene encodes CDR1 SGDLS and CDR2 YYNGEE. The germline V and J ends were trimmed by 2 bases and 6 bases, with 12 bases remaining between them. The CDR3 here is CASSVSGSGQPQHF. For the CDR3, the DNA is TGTGCCAGCAGCGTGTCAGGGTCGGGTCAGCCCCAGCATTTT. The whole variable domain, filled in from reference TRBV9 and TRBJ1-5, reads DSGVTQTPKHLITATGQRVTLRCSPRSGDLSVYWYQQSLDQGLQFLIQYYNGEERAKGNILERFSAQQFPDLHSELNLSSLELGDSALYFCASSVSGSGQPQHFGDGTRLSIL.

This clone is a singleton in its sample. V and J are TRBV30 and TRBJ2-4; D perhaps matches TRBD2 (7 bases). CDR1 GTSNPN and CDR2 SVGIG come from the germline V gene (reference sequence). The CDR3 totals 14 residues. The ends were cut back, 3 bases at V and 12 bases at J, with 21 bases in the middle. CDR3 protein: CAWRGGGGPPSQYF. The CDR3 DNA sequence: TGTGCCTGGAGGGGGGGCGGGGGCCCCCCTAGTCAGTACTTC.

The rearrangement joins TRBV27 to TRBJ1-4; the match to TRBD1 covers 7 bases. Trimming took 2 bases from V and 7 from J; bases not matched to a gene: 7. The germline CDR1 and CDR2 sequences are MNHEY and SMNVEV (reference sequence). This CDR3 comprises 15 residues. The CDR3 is CASSLERRGIEKLFF. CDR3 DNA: TGTGCCAGCAGTTTAGAGCGCAGGGGGATTGAAAAACTGTTTTTT.